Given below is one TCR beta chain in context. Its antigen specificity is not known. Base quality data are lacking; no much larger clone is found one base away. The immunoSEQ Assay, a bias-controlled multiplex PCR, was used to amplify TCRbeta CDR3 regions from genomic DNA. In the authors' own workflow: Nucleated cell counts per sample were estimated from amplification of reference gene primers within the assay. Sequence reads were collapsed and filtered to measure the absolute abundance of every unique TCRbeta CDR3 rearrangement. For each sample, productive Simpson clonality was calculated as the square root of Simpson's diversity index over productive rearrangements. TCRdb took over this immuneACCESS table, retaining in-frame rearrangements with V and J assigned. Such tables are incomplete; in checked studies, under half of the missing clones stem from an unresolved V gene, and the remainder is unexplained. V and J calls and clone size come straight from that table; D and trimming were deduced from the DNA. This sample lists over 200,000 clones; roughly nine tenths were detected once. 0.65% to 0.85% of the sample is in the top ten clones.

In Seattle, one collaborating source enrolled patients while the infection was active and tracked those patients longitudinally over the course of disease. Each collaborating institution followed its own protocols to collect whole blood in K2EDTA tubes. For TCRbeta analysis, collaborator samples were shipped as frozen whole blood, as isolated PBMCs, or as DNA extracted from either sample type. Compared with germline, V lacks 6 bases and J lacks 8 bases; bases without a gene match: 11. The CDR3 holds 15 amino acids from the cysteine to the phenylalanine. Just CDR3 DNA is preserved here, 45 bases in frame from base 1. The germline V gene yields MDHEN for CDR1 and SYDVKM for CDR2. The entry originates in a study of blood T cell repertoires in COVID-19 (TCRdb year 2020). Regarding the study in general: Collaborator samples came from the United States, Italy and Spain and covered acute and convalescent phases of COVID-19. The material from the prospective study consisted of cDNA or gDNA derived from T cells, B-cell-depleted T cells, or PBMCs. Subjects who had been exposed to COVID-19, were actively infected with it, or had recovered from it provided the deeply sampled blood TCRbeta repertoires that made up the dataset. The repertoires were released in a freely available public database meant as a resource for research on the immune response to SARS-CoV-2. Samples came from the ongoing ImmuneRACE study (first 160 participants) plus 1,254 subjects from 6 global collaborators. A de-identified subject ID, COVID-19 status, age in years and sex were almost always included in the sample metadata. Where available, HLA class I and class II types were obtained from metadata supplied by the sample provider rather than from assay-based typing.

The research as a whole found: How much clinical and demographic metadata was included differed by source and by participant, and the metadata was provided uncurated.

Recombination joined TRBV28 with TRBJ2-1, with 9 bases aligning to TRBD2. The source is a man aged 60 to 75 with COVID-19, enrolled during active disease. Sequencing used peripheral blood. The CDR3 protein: CASRSPAGGRDEQFF. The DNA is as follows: TGTGCCAGCAGATCCCCAGCGGGAGGTAGAGATGAGCAGTTCTTC. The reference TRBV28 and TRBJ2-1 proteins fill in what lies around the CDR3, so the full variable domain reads DVKVTQSSRYLVKRTGEKVFLECVQDMDHENMFWYRQDPGLGLRLIYFSYDVKMKEKGDIPEGYSVSREKKERFSLILESASTNQTSMYLCASRSPAGGRDEQFFGPGTRLTVL.